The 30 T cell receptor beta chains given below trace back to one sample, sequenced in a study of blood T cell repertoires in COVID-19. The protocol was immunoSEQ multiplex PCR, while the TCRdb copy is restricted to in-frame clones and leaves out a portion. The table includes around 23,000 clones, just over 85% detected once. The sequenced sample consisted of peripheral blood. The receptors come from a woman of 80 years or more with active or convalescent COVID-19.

CDR3 sequence reads: CASSVNRAPETQYF. CDR3 coding DNA: TGTGCCAGCAGCGTTAACAGGGCCCCAGAGACCCAGTACTTC. The chain links TRBV9 to TRBJ2-5; possibly TRBD1 for D (6 bases). This CDR3 has 14 amino acids. Trimming shortened V by 2 bases and J by 4 bases, and 12 bases separated the two germline ends. From germline, CDR1 is SGDLS and CDR2 YYNGEE.

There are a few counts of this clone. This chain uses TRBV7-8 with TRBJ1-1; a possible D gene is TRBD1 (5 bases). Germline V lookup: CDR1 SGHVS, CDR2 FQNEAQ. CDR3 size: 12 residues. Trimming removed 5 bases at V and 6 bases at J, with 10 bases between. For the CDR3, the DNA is TGTGCCAGCAGCCGACAGTTGTCTGAAGCTTTCTTT. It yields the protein CASSRQLSEAFF.

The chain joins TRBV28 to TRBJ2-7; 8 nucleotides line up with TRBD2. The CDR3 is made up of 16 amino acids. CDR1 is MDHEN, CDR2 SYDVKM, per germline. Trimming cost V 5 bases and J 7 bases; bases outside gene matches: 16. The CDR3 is CASSLPGLVWVGEQYF. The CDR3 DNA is TGTGCCAGCAGTCTCCCGGGACTAGTATGGGTGGGAGAGCAGTACTTC.

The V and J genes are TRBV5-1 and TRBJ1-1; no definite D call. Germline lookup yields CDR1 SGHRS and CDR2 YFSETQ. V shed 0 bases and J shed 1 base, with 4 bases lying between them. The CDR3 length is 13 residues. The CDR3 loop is CASSLVRNTEAFF. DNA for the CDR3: TGCGCCAGCAGCTTGGTCAGGAACACTGAAGCTTTCTTT.

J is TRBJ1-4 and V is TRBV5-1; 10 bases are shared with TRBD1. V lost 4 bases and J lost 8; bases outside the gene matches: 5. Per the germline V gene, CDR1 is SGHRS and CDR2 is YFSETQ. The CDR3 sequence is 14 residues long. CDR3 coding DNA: TGCGCCAGCAGCGCGGGACAGGGGAACGAAAAACTGTTTTTT. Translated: CASSAGQGNEKLFF.

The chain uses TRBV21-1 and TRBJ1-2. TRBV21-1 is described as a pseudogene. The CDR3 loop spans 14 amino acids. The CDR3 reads CASSKAVRDYGYTF. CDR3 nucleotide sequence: TGTGCCAGCAGCAAAGCTGTCCGCGACTATGGCTACACCTTC.

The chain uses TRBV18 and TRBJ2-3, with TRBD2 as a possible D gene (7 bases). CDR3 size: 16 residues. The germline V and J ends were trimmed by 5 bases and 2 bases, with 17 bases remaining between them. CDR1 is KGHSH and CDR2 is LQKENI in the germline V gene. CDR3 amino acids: CASSEVGGGATDTQYF. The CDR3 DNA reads TGTGCCAGCTCAGAGGTCGGAGGGGGGGCCACAGATACGCAGTATTTT.

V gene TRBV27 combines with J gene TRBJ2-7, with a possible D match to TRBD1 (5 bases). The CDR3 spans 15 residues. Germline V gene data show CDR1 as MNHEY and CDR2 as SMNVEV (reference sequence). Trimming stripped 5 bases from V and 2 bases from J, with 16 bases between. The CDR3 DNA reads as TGTGCCAGCAGTCTATTAGACAGTCGCCCCTACGAGCAGTACTTC. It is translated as CASSLLDSRPYEQYF.

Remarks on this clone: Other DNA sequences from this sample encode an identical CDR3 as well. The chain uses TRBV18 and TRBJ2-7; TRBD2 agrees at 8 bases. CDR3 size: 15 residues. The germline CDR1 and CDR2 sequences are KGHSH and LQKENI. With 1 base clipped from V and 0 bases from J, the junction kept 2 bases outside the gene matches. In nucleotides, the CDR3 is TGTGCCAGCTCACCACTAGCGGGGAGCTCCTACGAGCAGTACTTC. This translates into CASSPLAGSSYEQYF.

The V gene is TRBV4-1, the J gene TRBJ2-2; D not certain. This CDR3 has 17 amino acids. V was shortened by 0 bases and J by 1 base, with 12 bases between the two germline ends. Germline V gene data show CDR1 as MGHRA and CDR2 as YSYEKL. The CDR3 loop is CASSQDLGRLNTGELFF. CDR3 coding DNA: TGCGCCAGCAGCCAAGATCTCGGCAGACTGAACACCGGGGAGCTGTTTTTT.

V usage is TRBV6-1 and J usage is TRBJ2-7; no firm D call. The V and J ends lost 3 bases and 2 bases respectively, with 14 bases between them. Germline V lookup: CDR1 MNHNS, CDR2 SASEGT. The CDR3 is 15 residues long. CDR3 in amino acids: CASSDFRKTTYEQYF. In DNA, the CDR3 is TGTGCCAGCAGTGATTTCAGGAAGACCACCTACGAGCAGTACTTC.

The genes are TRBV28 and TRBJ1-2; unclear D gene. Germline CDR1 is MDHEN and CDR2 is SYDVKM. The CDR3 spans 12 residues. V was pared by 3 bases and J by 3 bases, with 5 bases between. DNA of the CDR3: TGTGCCAGCAGTTTTAGAGACTATGGCTACACCTTC. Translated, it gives CASSFRDYGYTF.

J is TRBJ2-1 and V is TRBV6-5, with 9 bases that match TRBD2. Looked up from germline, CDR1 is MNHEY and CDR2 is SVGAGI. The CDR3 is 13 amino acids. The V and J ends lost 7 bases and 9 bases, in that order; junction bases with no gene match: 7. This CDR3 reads CASMKWRGGEQFF. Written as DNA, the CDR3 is TGTGCCAGCATGAAGTGGCGGGGGGGTGAGCAGTTCTTC.

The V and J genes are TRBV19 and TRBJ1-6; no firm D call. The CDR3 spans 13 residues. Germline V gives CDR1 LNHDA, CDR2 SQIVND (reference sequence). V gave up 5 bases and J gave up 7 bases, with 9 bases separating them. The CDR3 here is CASSSVQNSPLHF. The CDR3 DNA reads TGTGCCAGTAGTTCAGTACAGAATTCACCCCTCCACTTT. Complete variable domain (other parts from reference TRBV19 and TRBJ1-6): DGGITQSPKYLFRKEGQNVTLSCEQNLNHDAMYWYRQDPGQGLRLIYYSQIVNDFQKGDIAEGYSVSREKKESFPLTVTSAQKNPTAFYLCASSSVQNSPLHFGNGTRLTVT.

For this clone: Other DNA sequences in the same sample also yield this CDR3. The CDR3 reads CASSVRENTEAFF. In nucleotides, the CDR3 is TGTGCCAGCAGCGTCCGGGAGAACACTGAAGCTTTCTTT. The rearrangement joins TRBV9 to TRBJ1-1; unclear D gene. Per germline, CDR1 SGDLS and CDR2 YYNGEE. The V end was cut by 2 bases, the J end by 1 base, with 6 bases between. CDR3 length: 13 amino acids.

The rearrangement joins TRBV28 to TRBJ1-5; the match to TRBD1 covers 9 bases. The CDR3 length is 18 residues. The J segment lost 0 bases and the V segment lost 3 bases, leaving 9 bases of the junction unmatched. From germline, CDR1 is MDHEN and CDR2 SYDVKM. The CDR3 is CASSFFGTGTLSNQPQHF. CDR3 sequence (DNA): TGTGCCAGCAGTTTTTTCGGGACAGGGACCCTTAGCAATCAGCCCCAGCATTTT. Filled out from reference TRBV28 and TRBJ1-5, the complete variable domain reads DVKVTQSSRYLVKRTGEKVFLECVQDMDHENMFWYRQDPGLGLRLIYFSYDVKMKEKGDIPEGYSVSREKKERFSLILESASTNQTSMYLCASSFFGTGTLSNQPQHFGDGTRLSIL.

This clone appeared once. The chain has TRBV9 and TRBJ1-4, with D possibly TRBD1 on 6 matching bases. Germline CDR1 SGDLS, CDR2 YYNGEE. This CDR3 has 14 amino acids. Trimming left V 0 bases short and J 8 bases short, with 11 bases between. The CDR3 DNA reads TGTGCCAGCAGCGTAGGACAGGACCTAGAAAAACTGTTTTTT. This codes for CASSVGQDLEKLFF.

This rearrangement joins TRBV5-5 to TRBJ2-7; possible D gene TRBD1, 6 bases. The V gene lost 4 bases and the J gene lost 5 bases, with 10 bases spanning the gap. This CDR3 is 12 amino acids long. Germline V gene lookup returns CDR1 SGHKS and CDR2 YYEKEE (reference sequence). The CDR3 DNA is TGTGCCAGCAGCCCCAGGGGCCACGAGCAGTACTTC. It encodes CASSPRGHEQYF.

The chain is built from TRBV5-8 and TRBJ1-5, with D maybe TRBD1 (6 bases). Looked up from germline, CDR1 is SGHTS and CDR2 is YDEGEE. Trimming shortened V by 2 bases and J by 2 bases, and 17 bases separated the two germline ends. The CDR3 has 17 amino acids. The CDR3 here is CASSFPLDSGGNQPQHF. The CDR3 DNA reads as TGTGCCAGCAGCTTCCCCCTGGACAGTGGGGGCAATCAGCCCCAGCATTTT.

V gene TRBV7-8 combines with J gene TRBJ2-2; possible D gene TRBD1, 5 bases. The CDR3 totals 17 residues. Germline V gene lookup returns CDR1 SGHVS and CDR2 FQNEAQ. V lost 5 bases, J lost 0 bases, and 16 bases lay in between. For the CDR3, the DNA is TGTGCCAGCAGCGCCCCTGCTGGGGCCCCGAACACCGGGGAGCTGTTTTTT. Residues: CASSAPAGAPNTGELFF.

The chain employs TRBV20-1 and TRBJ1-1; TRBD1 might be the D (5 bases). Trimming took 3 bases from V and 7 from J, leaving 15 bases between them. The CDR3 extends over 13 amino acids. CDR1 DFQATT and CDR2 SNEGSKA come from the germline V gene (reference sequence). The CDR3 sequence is CSASRPQGDEAFF. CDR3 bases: TGCAGTGCTAGTCGACCGCAGGGTGATGAAGCTTTCTTT.

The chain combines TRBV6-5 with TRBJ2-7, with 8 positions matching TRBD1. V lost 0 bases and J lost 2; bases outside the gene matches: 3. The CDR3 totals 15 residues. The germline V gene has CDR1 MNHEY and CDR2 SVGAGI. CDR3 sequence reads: CASSYSARGPYEQYF. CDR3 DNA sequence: TGTGCCAGCAGTTACTCCGCCAGGGGGCCCTACGAGCAGTACTTC.

The DNA of the CDR3 is TGTGCCAGCAGTTTATTCGGACAGGGCTACGAGCAGTACTTC. It is translated as CASSLFGQGYEQYF. The chain joins TRBV27 to TRBJ2-7; 8 bases are shared with TRBD1. Germline V gene sequence: CDR1 MNHEY, CDR2 SMNVEV (reference sequence). CDR3 size: 14 residues. With 1 base clipped from V and 3 bases from J, the junction kept 2 bases outside the gene matches.

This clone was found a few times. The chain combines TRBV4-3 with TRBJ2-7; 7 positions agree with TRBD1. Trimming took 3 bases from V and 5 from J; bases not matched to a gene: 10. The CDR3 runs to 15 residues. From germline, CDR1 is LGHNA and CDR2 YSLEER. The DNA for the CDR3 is TGCGCCAGCAGCCAGGAAGACAGGGAGTTCGACGAGCAGTACTTC. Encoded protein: CASSQEDREFDEQYF.

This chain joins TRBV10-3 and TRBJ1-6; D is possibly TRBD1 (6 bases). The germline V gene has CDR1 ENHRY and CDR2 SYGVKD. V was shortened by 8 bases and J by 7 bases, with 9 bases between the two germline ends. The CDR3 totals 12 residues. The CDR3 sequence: CAIGQKNSPLHF. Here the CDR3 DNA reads TGTGCCATCGGACAGAAAAATTCACCCCTCCACTTT.

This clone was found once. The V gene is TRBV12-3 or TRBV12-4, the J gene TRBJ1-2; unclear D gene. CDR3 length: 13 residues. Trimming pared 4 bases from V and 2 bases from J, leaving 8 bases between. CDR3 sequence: CASSSTANYGYTF. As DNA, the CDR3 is TGTGCCAGCAGTTCTACAGCAAACTATGGCTACACCTTC.

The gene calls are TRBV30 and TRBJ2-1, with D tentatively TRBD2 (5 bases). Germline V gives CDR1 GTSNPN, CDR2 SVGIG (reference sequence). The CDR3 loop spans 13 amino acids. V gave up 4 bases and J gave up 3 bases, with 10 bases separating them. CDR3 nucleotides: TGTGCCTGGAAAGGTGACTACTACAATGAGCAGTTCTTC. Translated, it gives CAWKGDYYNEQFF.

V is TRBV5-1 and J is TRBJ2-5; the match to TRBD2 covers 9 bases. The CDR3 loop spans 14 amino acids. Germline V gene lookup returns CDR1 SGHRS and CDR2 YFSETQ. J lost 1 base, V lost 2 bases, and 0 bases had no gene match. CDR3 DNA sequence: TGCGCCAGCAGCTTAGCGGGAGGCCAAGAGACCCAGTACTTC. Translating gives CASSLAGGQETQYF.

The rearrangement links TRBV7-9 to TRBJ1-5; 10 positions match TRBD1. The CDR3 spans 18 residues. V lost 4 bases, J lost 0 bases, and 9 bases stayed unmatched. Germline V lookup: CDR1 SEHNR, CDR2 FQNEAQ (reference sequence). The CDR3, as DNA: TGTGCCAGCAGCTCGGACAGGGGGAGGTTCAATAGCAATCAGCCCCAGCATTTT. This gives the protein CASSSDRGRFNSNQPQHF.

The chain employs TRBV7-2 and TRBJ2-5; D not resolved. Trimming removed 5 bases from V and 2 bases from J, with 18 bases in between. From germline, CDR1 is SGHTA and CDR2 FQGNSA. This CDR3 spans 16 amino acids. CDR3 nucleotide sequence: TGTGCCAGCAGCCGTCAGGCAGTAGTGAAACAAGAGACCCAGTACTTC. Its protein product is CASSRQAVVKQETQYF.